One and the same sample provided the 21 T cell receptor beta chains below, sequenced in a study of T cells in localized non-small cell lung cancer. Profiled with immunoSEQ multiplex PCR; TCRdb holds only in-frame clones, not every one. The sample yields roughly 24,000 clones, less than 95% seen once. Sequences were derived from peripheral blood, sampled before any cancer treatment. The receptors were gathered from an older female donor with stage II squamous cell lung carcinoma.

Only a few counts were recorded for this clone. V usage is TRBV7-6 and J usage is TRBJ2-7; D possibly corresponds to TRBD1 (6 bases). Germline CDR1 is SGHVS and CDR2 is FNYEAQ. Trimming took 3 bases from V and 3 from J, leaving 9 bases between them. The CDR3 covers 13 residues. As DNA, the CDR3 is TGTGCCAGCAGCTTGAGGGACAACTACGAGCAGTACTTC. Its translation is CASSLRDNYEQYF.

The chain joins TRBV5-1 to TRBJ1-4, with D possibly matching TRBD1 (6 bases). The CDR3 is 14 amino acids. Per the germline V gene, CDR1 is SGHRS and CDR2 is YFSETQ. V was shortened by 2 bases and J by 6 bases, with 11 bases between the two germline ends. DNA of the CDR3: TGCGCCAGCAGCTTCGGGGGGCGCGATGAAAAACTGTTTTTT. Translating gives CASSFGGRDEKLFF.

This chain links TRBV28 with TRBJ1-2, with D possibly TRBD1 on 6 matching bases. Trimming pared 2 bases from V and 4 bases from J, leaving 14 bases between. CDR3 length: 15 residues. CDR1 and CDR2 (germline): MDHEN, SYDVKM. CDR3 sequence: CASSLRQAASYGYTF. CDR3 in DNA: TGTGCCAGCAGTTTACGACAGGCAGCTAGCTATGGCTACACCTTC.

This clone was seen once. The chain uses TRBV19 and TRBJ2-1; TRBD2 matches 12 bases. Germline assignment: CDR1 LNHDA and CDR2 SQIVND (reference sequence). The length of the CDR3 is 17 residues. The junction had 7 bases not matched to a gene; V was cut back by 3 bases and J by 4 bases. This CDR3 reads CASSITRLAGAYNEQFF. As DNA, the CDR3 is TGTGCCAGTAGTATTACCAGACTAGCGGGGGCTTACAATGAGCAGTTCTTC.

V and J are TRBV5-4 and TRBJ1-1; TRBD1 agrees at 7 bases. The ends lost 7 bases at V and 0 bases at J; junction bases unmatched: 18. The germline gives CDR1 SGHNT, CDR2 YYREEE (reference sequence). CDR3 length equals 18 residues. The CDR3 loop reads CASGDWGRATGVNTEAFF. The DNA of the CDR3 is TGTGCCAGCGGCGATTGGGGCAGGGCCACAGGGGTGAACACTGAAGCTTTCTTT.

This chain joins TRBV7-9 and TRBJ2-7, with a weak D call TRBD2 (6 bases). Germline V gene data show CDR1 as SEHNR and CDR2 as FQNEAQ (reference sequence). CDR3 size: 16 residues. With 6 bases removed from V and 1 base from J, the gap between germline ends came to 19 bases. The CDR3, as DNA: TGTGCCAGCAGTCATCTACGCGGGACGGGGTCCTACGAGCAGTACTTC. It is translated as CASSHLRGTGSYEQYF.

V is TRBV4-1 and J is TRBJ2-7, with 9 positions matching TRBD1. From germline, CDR1 is MGHRA and CDR2 YSYEKL. The CDR3 covers 17 residues. J was trimmed by 3 bases and V by 1 base; bases with no gene match: 10. As DNA, the CDR3 is TGCGCCAGCAGCCAAGGGCCTTTCCCGGGACAGGGCTACGAGCAGTACTTC. Its translation is CASSQGPFPGQGYEQYF.

This chain links TRBV6-5 with TRBJ1-2; TRBD1 might be the D (5 bases). Trimming removed 2 bases from V and 7 bases from J, with 14 bases in between. This CDR3 has 14 amino acids. Germline V gene data show CDR1 as MNHEY and CDR2 as SVGAGI. The CDR3, as DNA: TGTGCCAGCAGTTACCTGGACACTCTGTTTGGCTACACCTTC. It translates to CASSYLDTLFGYTF.

The V call is TRBV4-3, the J call TRBJ2-5; D may correspond to TRBD1 or TRBD2 (7 bases each). V was pared by 4 bases and J by 2 bases, with 14 bases between. The CDR3 has 15 amino acids. Germline CDR1 and CDR2: LGHNA and YSLEER. As DNA, the CDR3 is TGCGCCAGCAGCCGATTCCAGGGGGGGCAAGAGACCCAGTACTTC. The encoded protein is CASSRFQGGQETQYF.

There are a few counts of this clone. V usage is TRBV27 and J usage is TRBJ1-1; no reliable D call. This CDR3 has 13 residues. Germline V lookup: CDR1 MNHEY, CDR2 SMNVEV (reference sequence). V lost 5 bases to trimming and J lost 1 base, with 8 bases between them. This chain's CDR3 is CASSRLENTEAFF. The CDR3 DNA reads as TGTGCCAGCAGTAGGTTAGAGAACACTGAAGCTTTCTTT.

The chain couples TRBV10-3 to TRBJ2-5, with a weak D call TRBD2 (6 bases). Between the trimmed V and J ends, which lost 11 bases and 2 bases, there was a span of 15 bases. The CDR3 runs to 13 residues. Germline values: CDR1 ENHRY, CDR2 SYGVKD. CDR3 coding DNA: TGTGCCTCATCCCGGGACTTACAAGAGACCCAGTACTTC. This encodes CASSRDLQETQYF.

The rearrangement links TRBV6-6 to TRBJ2-4, with 8 nucleotides matching TRBD2. In germline, CDR1 is MNHNY, CDR2 SVGAGI (reference sequence). Trimming removed 2 bases from V and 1 base from J; junction bases left unmatched: 1. This CDR3 has 15 amino acids. CDR3 loop: CASSYGGGAKNIQYF. CDR3 bases: TGTGCCAGCAGTTACGGCGGGGGGGCCAAAAACATTCAGTACTTC.

The J gene is TRBJ2-1, the V gene TRBV18; TRBD1 agrees at 12 bases. The J segment lost 8 bases and the V segment lost 6 bases, leaving 11 bases of the junction unmatched. The length of the CDR3 is 16 residues. Germline V lookup: CDR1 KGHSH, CDR2 LQKENI. CDR3 residues: CASSPNSGQGADEQFF. Here the CDR3 DNA reads TGTGCCAGCTCCCCAAACTCGGGACAGGGGGCCGATGAGCAGTTCTTC.

V gene TRBV6-5 combines with J gene TRBJ1-2, with D uncertain. Germline-derived CDR1 and CDR2 are MNHEY and SVGAGI. This CDR3 has 14 residues. Trimming removed 2 bases at V and 4 bases at J, with 11 bases between. The CDR3 DNA sequence: TGTGCCAGCAGTTACACTCAGACAAGCTATGGCTACACCTTC. Its translation is CASSYTQTSYGYTF.

The chain uses TRBV5-1 and TRBJ1-2, with no clear D. CDR1 is SGHRS, CDR2 YFSETQ, per germline. V was clipped by 0 bases and J by 3 bases, with 9 bases between them. The CDR3 extends over 14 amino acids. CDR3 sequence (DNA): TGCGCCAGCAGCTTGGCGAATACGGACTATGGCTACACCTTC. This codes for CASSLANTDYGYTF.

The chain links TRBV5-6 to TRBJ2-2, with TRBD2 matching over 11 bases. Germline CDR1 SGHDT, CDR2 YYEEEE. The V and J ends lost 8 bases and 0 bases, in that order; junction bases with no gene match: 12. This CDR3 has 18 residues. For the CDR3, the DNA is TGTGCCAGACAGCTACAACTAGCGGGGGTCCCGAACACCGGGGAGCTGTTTTTT. It translates to CARQLQLAGVPNTGELFF.

The chain employs TRBV28 and TRBJ1-2; D perhaps matches TRBD1 (5 bases). V was trimmed by 4 bases and J by 1 base, leaving 10 bases between them. Germline CDR1 and CDR2: MDHEN and SYDVKM. This CDR3 has 14 amino acids. CDR3 amino acids: CASSSRDLNYGYTF. Written as DNA, the CDR3 is TGTGCCAGCAGTTCCCGGGACCTTAACTATGGCTACACCTTC.

The chain carries TRBV5-1 and TRBJ2-7; D may match TRBD1 or TRBD2 (5 bases each). The CDR3 runs 13 residues. Deletions cut 5 bases from V and 2 bases from J, with 11 bases between. Germline V gene data show CDR1 as SGHRS and CDR2 as YFSETQ. The chain's CDR3 is CASSEWGTYEQYF. CDR3 nucleotide sequence: TGCGCCAGCAGTGAGTGGGGGACCTACGAGCAGTACTTC.

The rearrangement links TRBV28 to TRBJ2-7, with a weak D call TRBD1 (6 bases). The CDR3 covers 13 residues. The V gene lost 6 bases and the J gene lost 7 bases, with 16 bases spanning the gap. Germline V gene data show CDR1 as MDHEN and CDR2 as SYDVKM. CDR3 DNA sequence: TGTGCCAGCAGGACAGGCCTCTGGGAGGAGCAGTACTTC. Translation: CASRTGLWEEQYF.

This chain joins TRBV7-9 and TRBJ2-1; D might be TRBD2 (6 bases). Trimming took 2 bases from V and 4 from J, leaving 12 bases between them. Germline V gene data show CDR1 as SEHNR and CDR2 as FQNEAQ (reference sequence). The CDR3 covers 15 residues. The CDR3 sequence is CASSLLGGPYNEQFF. CDR3 in DNA: TGTGCCAGCAGCTTATTGGGAGGACCGTACAATGAGCAGTTCTTC.

The CDR3 nucleotides are TGCGCCAGCAGCCGGGGTGGGGGCCCCTTTGACGAGCAGTACTTC. It yields the protein CASSRGGGPFDEQYF. This chain uses TRBV5-1 with TRBJ2-7, with D possibly matching TRBD1 (6 bases). Trimming cost V 4 bases and J 5 bases, with 19 bases left between them. The CDR3 runs to 15 residues. Per the germline V gene, CDR1 is SGHRS and CDR2 is YFSETQ. Complete variable domain (other parts from reference TRBV5-1 and TRBJ2-7): KAGVTQTPRYLIKTRGQQVTLSCSPISGHRSVSWYQQTPGQGLQFLFEYFSETQRNKGNFPGRFSGRQFSNSRSEMNVSTLELGDSALYLCASSRGGGPFDEQYFGPGTRLTVT.